These 29 T cell receptor beta chains were all obtained from the same sample, sequenced in a study of metastatic and nonmetastatic thyroid tumors. Not a single patient had been given any form of treatment at any point before undergoing thyroid surgery. TCRdb reanalyzed the PCR reads via MiXCR. The sample holds tens of thousands of clones, approximately 17% seen once. Sequenced input: blood. The source is a female donor with papillary thyroid cancer or a benign thyroid nodule (not recorded which). Some clones in this sample may be carry-over from other donors' samples.

This clone showed up many times. The V gene is TRBV30, the J gene TRBJ1-6; the D is unclear. V lost 5 bases and J lost 3, with 14 bases in between. Germline loops: CDR1 GTSNPN, CDR2 SVGIG (reference sequence). The CDR3 totals 15 residues. The CDR3 reads CAWGPGVGYNSPLHF. Here the CDR3 DNA reads TGTGCCTGGGGTCCCGGAGTCGGCTATAATTCACCCCTCCACTTT.

This clone was seen ten or more times. The V gene is TRBV4-2, the J gene TRBJ1-2, with a weak D call TRBD1 (5 bases). Looked up from germline, CDR1 is LGHNA and CDR2 is YNFKEQ. The CDR3 totals 14 residues. Trimming cost V 4 bases and J 1 base, with 10 bases left between them. The CDR3 here is CASSPRQSNYGYTF. The CDR3 nucleotides are TGTGCCAGCAGCCCGAGACAGAGTAACTATGGCTACACCTTC.

This clone was counted ten times or more. The chain combines TRBV6-1 with TRBJ2-5, with D perhaps assigned TRBD1 or TRBD2 (6 bases each). CDR3 length: 13 residues. Between the trimmed V and J ends, which lost 3 bases and 5 bases, there was a span of 10 bases. Germline CDR1 reads MNHNS; CDR2 reads SASEGT. CDR3 loop: CASSDSGAETQYF. The CDR3 DNA reads TGTGCCAGCAGTGATTCGGGGGCCGAGACCCAGTACTTC.

Many counts were recorded for this clone. The genes are TRBV30 and TRBJ1-1; the D is unclear. Trimming removed 0 bases at V and 7 bases at J, with 12 bases between. CDR1 is GTSNPN, CDR2 SVGIG, per germline (reference sequence). This CDR3 is built from 13 residues. CDR3 loop: CAWSVVRDNEAFF. CDR3 coding DNA: TGTGCCTGGAGTGTAGTTCGAGATAATGAAGCTTTCTTT.

As concerns this clone: Just one base apart from a much larger clone, this may be a read error. The same CDR3 also results from other DNA sequences found in this sample. J is TRBJ2-1 and V is TRBV7-9, with unresolved D. The V end was cut by 10 bases, the J end by 13 bases, with 14 bases between. This CDR3 has 10 amino acids. Germline CDR1 SEHNR, CDR2 FQNEAQ (reference sequence). CDR3 sequence reads: CAIGWTGQFF. CDR3 coding DNA: TGTGCCATTGGGTGGACGGGTCAGTTCTTC.

The chain links TRBV20-1 to TRBJ2-7, with 16 bases fitting TRBD2. Germline CDR1 DFQATT, CDR2 SNEGSKA (reference sequence). The CDR3 covers 17 residues. V shed 4 bases, J shed 5 bases, and the junction held 11 bases outside the gene matches. CDR3 region: CSATNGTSGRAVNEQYF. The DNA of the CDR3 is TGCAGTGCTACCAACGGGACTAGCGGGAGGGCCGTTAACGAGCAGTACTTC.

V usage is TRBV5-4 and J usage is TRBJ2-7, with D possibly being TRBD1 (6 bases). V gave up 2 bases and J gave up 2 bases, with 20 bases separating them. The CDR3 consists of 17 residues. In germline, CDR1 is SGHNT, CDR2 YYREEE (reference sequence). The CDR3, as DNA: TGTGCCAGCAGCTTTGATCCACAGGGCGACCTTACCTACGAGCAGTACTTC. Translated: CASSFDPQGDLTYEQYF.

The sample holds many counts of this clone. This sequence joins TRBV6-1 and TRBJ1-4; D is possibly TRBD1 (6 bases). This CDR3 contains 15 residues. CDR1 is MNHNS, CDR2 SASEGT, per germline. Trimming cost V 1 base and J 8 bases, with 14 bases left between them. CDR3 bases: TGTGCCAGCAGTGAAGATGGGGGCGGGAACGAAAAACTGTTTTTT. Translated: CASSEDGGGNEKLFF.

The rearrangement uses TRBV28 and TRBJ2-2; D possibly corresponds to TRBD1 (5 bases). Germline V gives CDR1 MDHEN, CDR2 SYDVKM. CDR3 length equals 13 residues. Trimming took off 5 bases at V and 4 bases at J, with 8 bases between the two ends. Here the CDR3 reads CASSEQGTGELFF. CDR3 coding DNA: TGTGCCAGCAGTGAGCAGGGCACCGGGGAGCTGTTTTTT.

At least ten counts were recorded for this clone. The rearrangement links TRBV28 to TRBJ1-5; TRBD1 matches at 8 bases. The CDR3 is made up of 15 amino acids. Trimming took 5 bases from V and 2 from J; bases not matched to a gene: 5. Germline V gene data show CDR1 as MDHEN and CDR2 as SYDVKM. CDR3 residues: CASSITTGGNQPQHF. CDR3 bases: TGTGCCAGCAGTATCACGACAGGGGGCAATCAGCCCCAGCATTTT.

This clone appeared a single time. The genes are TRBV7-3 and TRBJ1-1; D is ambiguous. Germline V gene data show CDR1 as SGHTA and CDR2 as FQGTGA. V lost 1 base, J lost 6 bases, and 9 bases lay in between. The CDR3 sequence is 13 residues long. CDR3 sequence (DNA): TGTGCCAGCAGCTTAAACACGGGTGCTGAAGCTTTCTTT. Translation gives CASSLNTGAEAFF.

Within the sample, this clone is medium-sized. The genes are TRBV27 and TRBJ2-7; 9 nucleotides line up with TRBD2. Germline trimming cut 8 bases from V and 2 bases from J; bases unmatched to any gene: 16. Germline CDR1 MNHEY, CDR2 SMNVEV (reference sequence). The CDR3 length is 17 residues. For the CDR3, the DNA is TGTGCCAGCTTCGGTTGGGCTAGCGGGAAAACTGCCTACGAGCAGTACTTC. This encodes CASFGWASGKTAYEQYF.

This clone was picked up many times. This chain links TRBV6-5 with TRBJ1-1; no firm D call. This CDR3 region has 14 residues. Germline V gene data show CDR1 as MNHEY and CDR2 as SVGAGI. V lost 4 bases and J lost 2, with 11 bases in between. Here the CDR3 DNA reads TGTGCCAGCAGTTCTCTTGCAGGTAACACTGAAGCTTTCTTT. It is translated as CASSSLAGNTEAFF.

This clone occurred many times. The V call is TRBV4-1, the J call TRBJ1-2; 9 bases are a match to TRBD1. The V segment lost 2 bases and the J segment 5 bases; nucleotides outside the gene matches: 3. CDR1 and CDR2 (germline): MGHRA, YSYEKL. CDR3 length: 14 residues. Written as DNA, the CDR3 is TGCGCCAGCAGCCAATGGGACAGGGTGTATGGCTACACCTTC. It is translated as CASSQWDRVYGYTF.

This clone appeared many times. This rearrangement joins TRBV20-1 to TRBJ2-7; TRBD1 aligns across 8 bases. CDR1 and CDR2 (germline): DFQATT, SNEGSKA (reference sequence). The CDR3 extends over 15 amino acids. V lost 5 bases, J lost 7 bases, and 16 bases stayed unmatched. The CDR3: CSASAVDRGGYEQYF. The CDR3 DNA is TGCAGTGCTTCTGCCGTCGACAGGGGTGGGTATGAGCAGTACTTC.

This clone was seen at least ten times. The chain is built from TRBV6-1 and TRBJ1-3, with D unclear. V shed 1 base and J shed 4 bases, with 11 bases lying between them. The CDR3 runs 15 residues. Germline V CDR1 and CDR2: MNHNS, SASEGT. The CDR3 region has the DNA TGTGCCAGCAGTGAAGGTCGGACTGCGGGAAACACCATATATTTT. Protein: CASSEGRTAGNTIYF.

This chain connects TRBV28 to TRBJ2-1; no definite D call. Germline CDR1 MDHEN, CDR2 SYDVKM. V shed 7 bases and J shed 6 bases, with 19 bases lying between them. The CDR3 sequence is 15 residues long. The CDR3 sequence is CASIRVQRVVNEQFF. CDR3 nucleotides: TGTGCCAGCATTCGCGTACAGAGAGTCGTCAATGAGCAGTTCTTC.

Points on this clone: Since a much larger clone is just one base distant, this may be a read error. The chain recombines TRBV7-2 with TRBJ2-6; D gene uncertain. The CDR3 sequence is 14 residues long. Germline V gene sequence: CDR1 SGHTA, CDR2 FQGNSA. The CDR3 protein is CASILQTGANVLTF. The CDR3 bases are TGTGCCAGCATCTTACAGACTGGGGCCAACGTCCTGACTTTC.

Only a few counts were recorded for this clone. The rearrangement joins TRBV24-1 to TRBJ2-1; 9 bases match TRBD2. After removal of 9 bases from V and 5 bases from J, the junction contained 10 bases not matched to a gene. This CDR3 region has 15 residues. Germline CDR1 is KGHDR and CDR2 is SFDVKD. The CDR3 region is CATRRAGGGDNEQFF. Here the CDR3 DNA reads TGTGCCACCCGACGAGCGGGAGGAGGGGACAATGAGCAGTTCTTC.

This clone was detected ten times or more. The gene calls are TRBV28 and TRBJ2-7, with D possibly TRBD1 on 6 matching bases. The V gene lost 7 bases and the J gene lost 4 bases, with 11 bases spanning the gap. CDR1 and CDR2 from the germline V gene are MDHEN and SYDVKM. This CDR3 is 12 amino acids long. The CDR3 region has the DNA TGTGCCAGCACGACAGGAAAGTACGAGCAGTACTTC. This gives the protein CASTTGKYEQYF.

This rearrangement joins TRBV6-5 to TRBJ2-1, with D perhaps given as TRBD1 or TRBD2 (8 bases each). The CDR3 consists of 18 residues. Trimming stripped 7 bases from V and 3 bases from J, with 25 bases between. Germline CDR1 reads MNHEY; CDR2 reads SVGAGI. The CDR3 DNA reads as TGTGCCAGCAAGCTGGACAGGGTTTTAGCGGGACTCTACAATGAGCAGTTCTTC. This codes for CASKLDRVLAGLYNEQFF.

This clone has at least ten counts. This sequence joins TRBV24-1 and TRBJ2-3; TRBD1 is a possible D gene (5 bases). The germline gives CDR1 KGHDR, CDR2 SFDVKD. Trimming left V 2 bases short and J 2 bases short, with 10 bases between. The CDR3 sequence is 15 residues long. The CDR3 bases are TGTGCCACCAGTGATTCTCGACAGCACACAGATACGCAGTATTTT. Its translation: CATSDSRQHTDTQYF.

This clone occurred many times. The chain joins TRBV4-1 to TRBJ1-2; possibly TRBD1 for D (5 bases). The CDR3 sequence is 17 residues long. With 8 bases removed from V and 3 bases from J, the gap between germline ends came to 25 bases. Germline CDR1 and CDR2: MGHRA and YSYEKL. This chain's CDR3 is CASLGPGPRAFYYGYTF. DNA of the CDR3: TGCGCCAGCTTGGGGCCGGGACCTCGAGCCTTTTACTATGGCTACACCTTC.

In its sample, this clone was seen many times. This chain joins TRBV6-1 and TRBJ2-3; D remains unclear. The germline CDR1 and CDR2 sequences are MNHNS and SASEGT. Trimming took off 1 base at V and 1 base at J, with 6 bases between the two ends. This CDR3 region has 14 residues. CDR3: CASSEVTGTDTQYF. Written as DNA, the CDR3 is TGTGCCAGCAGTGAAGTTACCGGCACAGATACGCAGTATTTT.

This clone has a count of ten or more. The CDR3 sequence: CASSLRQGNQPQHF. Here the CDR3 DNA reads TGTGCCAGCAGTCTCCGACAGGGGAATCAGCCCCAGCATTTT. V usage is TRBV6-1 and J usage is TRBJ1-5; TRBD1 aligns across 8 bases. The junction had 4 bases not matched to a gene; V was cut back by 5 bases and J by 4 bases. Germline CDR1 MNHNS, CDR2 SASEGT. This CDR3 comprises 14 residues.

This clone was recorded many times. The chain recombines TRBV5-1 with TRBJ2-5, with 10 bases that match TRBD1. The CDR3 runs 15 residues. Germline trimming cut 0 bases from V and 5 bases from J; bases unmatched to any gene: 4. Germline loops: CDR1 SGHRS, CDR2 YFSETQ. The CDR3 DNA is TGCGCCAGCAGCTTGGGACAGGGGGCCGGGGAGACCCAGTACTTC. Amino acids: CASSLGQGAGETQYF.

This clone has ten or more counts. The V and J genes are TRBV30 and TRBJ2-2; tentative D call: TRBD2 (5 bases). V lost 0 bases and J lost 4, with 9 bases in between. The germline V gene encodes CDR1 GTSNPN and CDR2 SVGIG (reference sequence). The CDR3 sequence is 14 residues long. CDR3 nucleotide sequence: TGTGCCTGGAGTGTAGGACTCTTCACCGGGGAGCTGTTTTTT. It translates to CAWSVGLFTGELFF.

This clone was found many times. The chain couples TRBV4-1 to TRBJ2-3; no definite D call. CDR3 size: 13 residues. Trimming removed 1 base from V and 8 bases from J, with 10 bases in between. Per germline, CDR1 MGHRA and CDR2 YSYEKL. The CDR3 sequence is CASSQVVTGTQYF. The DNA of the CDR3 is TGCGCCAGCAGCCAAGTGGTAACGGGTACGCAGTATTTT.

Ten or more counts support this clone. The J gene is TRBJ1-1, the V gene TRBV11-2, with D uncertain. The CDR3 has 13 amino acids. Germline values: CDR1 SGHAT, CDR2 FQNNGV. Trimming stripped 2 bases from V and 0 bases from J, with 4 bases between. The CDR3 sequence: CASSLFMNTEAFF. Written as DNA, the CDR3 is TGTGCCAGCAGCTTATTTATGAACACTGAAGCTTTCTTT.